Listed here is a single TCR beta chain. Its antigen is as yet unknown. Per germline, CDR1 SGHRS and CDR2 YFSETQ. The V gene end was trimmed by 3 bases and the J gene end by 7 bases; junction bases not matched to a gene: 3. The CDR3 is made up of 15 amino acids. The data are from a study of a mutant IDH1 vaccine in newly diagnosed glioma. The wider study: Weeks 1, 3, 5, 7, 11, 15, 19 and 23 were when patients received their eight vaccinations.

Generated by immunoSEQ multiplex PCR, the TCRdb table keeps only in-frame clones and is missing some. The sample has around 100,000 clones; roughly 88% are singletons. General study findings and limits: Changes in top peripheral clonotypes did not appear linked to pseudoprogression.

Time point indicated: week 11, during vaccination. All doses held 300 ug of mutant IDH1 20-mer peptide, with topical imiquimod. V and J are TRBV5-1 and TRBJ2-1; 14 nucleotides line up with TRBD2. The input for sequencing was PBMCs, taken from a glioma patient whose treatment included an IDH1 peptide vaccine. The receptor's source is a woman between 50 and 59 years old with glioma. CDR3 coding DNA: TGCGCCAGCAGCTCCGGGACTAGCGGGAGTAATGAGCAGTTCTTC. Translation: CASSSGTSGSNEQFF.